This T cell receptor beta chain was observed in a study of T cells in Graves' hyperthyroidism and ophthalmopathy. This clonotype showed up just a few times. The PBMCs were sourced from fresh peripheral blood (about 10 ml). From RNA transcripts, TCR beta CDR3 regions were amplified. First-round RT-PCR of the TCR CDR3 relied on the HTBI primer set. From the multiplex PCR reads, TCRdb called clonotypes with MiXCR, one entry per CDR3 protein. Here the sample spans about 500,000 distinct CDR3 sequences, around 15% being singletons. Source material: blood. The origin of this receptor is a woman under 40 with Graves' ophthalmopathy.

CDR3 nucleotides: TGCGCCAGCAGCCAAGATGAGGGTTTGGCCGGGGAGCTGTTTTTT. It encodes CASSQDEGLAGELFF. The chain recombines TRBV4-1 with TRBJ2-2; D is possibly TRBD2 (5 bases). V lost 0 bases, J lost 6 bases, and 11 bases lay in between. Germline CDR1 is MGHRA and CDR2 is YSYEKL. This CDR3 comprises 15 residues.